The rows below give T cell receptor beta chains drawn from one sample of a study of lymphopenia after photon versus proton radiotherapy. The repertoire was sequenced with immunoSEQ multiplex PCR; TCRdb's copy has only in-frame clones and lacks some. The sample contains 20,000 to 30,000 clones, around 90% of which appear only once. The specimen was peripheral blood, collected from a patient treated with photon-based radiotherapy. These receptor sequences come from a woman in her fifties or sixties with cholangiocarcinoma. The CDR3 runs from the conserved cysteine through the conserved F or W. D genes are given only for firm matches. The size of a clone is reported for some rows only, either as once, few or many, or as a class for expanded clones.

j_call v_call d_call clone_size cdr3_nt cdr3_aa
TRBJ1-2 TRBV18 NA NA TGTGCCAGCTCACTAAGTGGAGGGGAAGATGGCTACACCTTC CASSLSGGEDGYTF
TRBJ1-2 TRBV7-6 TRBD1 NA TGTGCCAGCACCTATAACAGGGGGGGGCGCGGTGGCTACACCTTC CASTYNRGGRGGYTF
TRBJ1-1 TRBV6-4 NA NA TGTGCCAGCAGTGTGGGAGTGAACACTGAAGCTTTCTTT CASSVGVNTEAFF
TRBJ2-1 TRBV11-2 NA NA TGTGCCAGCAGCAGCAGCGGAACCTCCTACAATGAGCAGTTCTTC CASSSSGTSYNEQFF
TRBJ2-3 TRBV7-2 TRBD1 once TGTGCCAGCAGCCGCAGGGGGCAGACAGATACGCAGTATTTT CASSRRGQTDTQYF
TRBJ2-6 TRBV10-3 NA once TGTGCCATCAGTGAGACCTACGACCGGACTGGGGCCAACGTCCTGACTTTC CAISETYDRTGANVLTF
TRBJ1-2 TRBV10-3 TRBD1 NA TGTGCCATCGGCCGGGACAGGGTTCTCTCAGGGGATGGCTACACCTTC CAIGRDRVLSGDGYTF
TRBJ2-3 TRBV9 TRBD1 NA TGTGCCAGCAGCGTTGGGACAGGACCAGGGGATACGCAGTATTTT CASSVGTGPGDTQYF
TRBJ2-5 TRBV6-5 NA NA TGTGCCAGCAGCCACCTGGACAGTCAAGAGACCCAGTACTTC CASSHLDSQETQYF
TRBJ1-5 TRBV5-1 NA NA TGCGCCAGCAGCTTGGATCCAGGGAACAATCAGCCCCAGCATTTT CASSLDPGNNQPQHF
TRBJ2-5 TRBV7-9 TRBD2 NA TGTGCCAGCAGCTCCGGGACTAGCGGGGCTAAGCAAGAGACCCAGTACTTC CASSSGTSGAKQETQYF
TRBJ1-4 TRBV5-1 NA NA TGCGCCAGCAGCCCAATTGACTCTACCGAAAAACTGTTTTTT CASSPIDSTEKLFF
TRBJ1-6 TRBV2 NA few TGTGCCAGCAGTCGGCCCCCGGCGGGTTCACCCCTCCACTTT CASSRPPAGSPLHF
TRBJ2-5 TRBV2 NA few TGTGCCAGCAGTACGGGGGACCAAGAGACCCAGTACTTC CASSTGDQETQYF
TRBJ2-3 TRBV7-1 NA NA TGTGCCAGCAGCAGAGACCGAACCACTAGCACAGATACGCAGTATTTT CASSRDRTTSTDTQYF
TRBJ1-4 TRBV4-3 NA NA TGCGCCAGCAGCCAAGGTTCGGGGGGCGCAGGTAATGAAAAACTGTTTTTT CASSQGSGGAGNEKLFF
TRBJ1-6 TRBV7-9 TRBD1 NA TGTGCCAGCAGCTTAGCCCGCGGGGGACAGGGGAAATCACCCCTCCACTTT CASSLARGGQGKSPLHF
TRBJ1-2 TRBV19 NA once TGTGCCAGTAGCGTCCCGGGGACTAACTATGGCTACACCTTC CASSVPGTNYGYTF
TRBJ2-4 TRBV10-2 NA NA TGCGCCAGCAGCTTTGGGGACCCGGGGGCAAACATTCAGTACTTC CASSFGDPGANIQYF
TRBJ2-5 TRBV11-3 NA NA TGTGCCAGCAGCTTAGGACCTGCGATCGAGACCCAGTACTTC CASSLGPAIETQYF
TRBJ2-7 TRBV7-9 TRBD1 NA TGTGCCAGCAGCTTGGCGCGGCCCGGGACAGGGAAGCCCTACGAGCAGTACTTC CASSLARPGTGKPYEQYF
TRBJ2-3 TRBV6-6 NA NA TGTGCCAGCAAGCCGGGACTCAGCACAGATACGCAGTATTTT CASKPGLSTDTQYF
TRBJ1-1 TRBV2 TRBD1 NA TGTGCCAATAAAAGGGGGACAGGACTGAACACTGAAGCTTTCTTT CANKRGTGLNTEAFF
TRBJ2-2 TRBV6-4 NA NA TGTGCCAGCAGTGACTCAGGAGGGATTGACACCGGGGAGCTGTTTTTT CASSDSGGIDTGELFF
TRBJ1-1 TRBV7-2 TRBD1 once TGTGCCAGCAGCCAGGGACAGGGGAGGTATAAAGCTTTCTTT CASSQGQGRYKAFF
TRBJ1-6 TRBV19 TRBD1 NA TGTGCCAGTAGCCTTGGGGCAGGGGGCTCACCCCTCCACTTT CASSLGAGGSPLHF
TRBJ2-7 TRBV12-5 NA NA TGTGCTAGTGGTTTTGGCAGGTCTATCTCCTACGAGCAGTACTTC CASGFGRSISYEQYF
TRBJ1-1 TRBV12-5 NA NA TGTGCTAGTGGTTTGGTAACTATGAGGACTGAAGCTTTCTTT CASGLVTMRTEAFF
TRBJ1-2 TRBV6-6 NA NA TGTGCCAGCAGTTTCTTGGGTGGTGGCTACACCTTC CASSFLGGGYTF
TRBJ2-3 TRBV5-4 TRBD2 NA TGTGCCAGCAGCTTGGCGGCGGGGGTCTCCACAGATACGCAGTATTTT CASSLAAGVSTDTQYF
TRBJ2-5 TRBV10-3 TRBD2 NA TGTGCCATCGGACTAGCGGGGGACCCCGGGGAGACCCAGTACTTC CAIGLAGDPGETQYF
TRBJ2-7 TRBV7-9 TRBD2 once TGTGCCAGCAGCTTCGGACTAGCGGTGGGCGAGCAGTACTTC CASSFGLAVGEQYF
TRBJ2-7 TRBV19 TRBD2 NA TGTGCCAGTAGTTCTCTAGGACTAGCGGGGCCATACGAGCAGTACTTC CASSSLGLAGPYEQYF
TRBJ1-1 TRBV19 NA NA TGTGCCAGTAGTCCTCGTGGGCAAACTGAAGCTTTCTTT CASSPRGQTEAFF
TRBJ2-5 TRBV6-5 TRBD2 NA TGTGCCAGCAGTTACTCTAGCGGGGGAGAGACCCAGTACTTC CASSYSSGGETQYF
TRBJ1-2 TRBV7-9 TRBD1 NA TGTGCCAGCAGCGGAGGGGGACAGGAATGGCTCTATGGCTACACCTTC CASSGGGQEWLYGYTF
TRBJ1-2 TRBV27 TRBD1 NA TGTGCCAGCAGGCTTACAGGGGACTATGGCTACACCTTC CASRLTGDYGYTF
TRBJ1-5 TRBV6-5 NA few TGTGCCAGCAGTTACAGCAGTAGCAATCAGCCCCAGCATTTT CASSYSSSNQPQHF
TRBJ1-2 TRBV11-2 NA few TGTGCCAGCAGCTTAGTGGGGTTCTGGGGGTATGGCTACACCTTC CASSLVGFWGYGYTF
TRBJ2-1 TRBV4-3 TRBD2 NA TGCGCCAGCAGCCAAACACTAGCGGGGGAGAGTGAGCAGTTCTTC CASSQTLAGESEQFF
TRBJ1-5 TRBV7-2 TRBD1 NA TGTGCCAGCAGCCCCGGGACAGCCAATTATCAGCCCCAGCATTTT CASSPGTANYQPQHF
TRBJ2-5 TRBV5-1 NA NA TGCGCCAGCAGCGTCTCCGGGACGATCCAAGAGACCCAGTACTTC CASSVSGTIQETQYF
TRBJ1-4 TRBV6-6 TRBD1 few TGTGCCAGCAGTTACCCGGACAGGGGACTCTTTTTT CASSYPDRGLFF
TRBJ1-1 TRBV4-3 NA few TGCGCCAGCAGCCAAGATGTGGAAGGGAACACTGAAGCTTTCTTT CASSQDVEGNTEAFF
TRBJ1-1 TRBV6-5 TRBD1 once TGTGCCAGCAGGCGGGACAGCTACACTGAAGCTTTCTTT CASRRDSYTEAFF
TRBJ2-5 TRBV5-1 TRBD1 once TGCGCCAGCAGATTTGACAGGGTGGAGACCCAGTACTTC CASRFDRVETQYF